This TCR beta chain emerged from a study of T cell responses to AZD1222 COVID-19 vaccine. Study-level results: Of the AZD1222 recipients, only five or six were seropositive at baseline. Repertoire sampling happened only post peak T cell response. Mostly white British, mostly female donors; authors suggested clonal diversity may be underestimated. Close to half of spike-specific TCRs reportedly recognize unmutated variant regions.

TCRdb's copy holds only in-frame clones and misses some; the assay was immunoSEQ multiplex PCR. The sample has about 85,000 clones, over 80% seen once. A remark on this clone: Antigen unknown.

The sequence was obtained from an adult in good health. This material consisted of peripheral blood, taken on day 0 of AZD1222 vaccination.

The CDR3 DNA sequence: TGTGCCAGCAGTTACCCGACACTAGCGGTAAAAGAGACCCAGTACTTC. It yields the protein CASSYPTLAVKETQYF. The J gene is TRBJ2-5, the V gene TRBV6-5; 8 positions match TRBD2. Germline CDR1 and CDR2: MNHEY and SVGAGI. This CDR3 contains 16 residues. V lost 2 bases, J lost 3 bases, and 8 bases stayed unmatched.